A selection of T cell receptor beta chains follows, all from one sample in a study of T cells in Graves' hyperthyroidism and ophthalmopathy. MiXCR was run by TCRdb on the multiplex PCR reads, yielding one entry per CDR3 protein. This table has 600,000 to 850,000 distinct CDR3 sequences, approximately 19% appearing once. Input material: blood. The receptors were sampled from a woman aged 50 to 60 with Graves' hyperthyroidism that later progressed to Graves' ophthalmopathy. The CDR3 runs from the conserved cysteine through the conserved F or W. Each record gives: J gene, V gene, D gene, clone size, CDR3 DNA, CDR3 protein. D genes are given only for firm matches. Expanded clones are given a class, and other clones once, few, many or no size at all.

TRBJ1-1 TRBV20-1 TRBD1 many TGCAGTGCTAGAGACAGGGGGACTGAAGCTTTCTTT CSARDRGTEAFF
TRBJ2-1 TRBV28 - - TGTGCCAGCAGTTTACGACTAGAATTAAATGAGCAGTTCTTC CASSLRLELNEQFF
TRBJ2-7 TRBV5-1 TRBD1 many TGCGCCAGCAGCTCCCACGGACAGGGGTACTTCGAGCAGTACTTC CASSSHGQGYFEQYF
TRBJ1-1 TRBV10-1 - few TGCGCCAGCAGTGAACTGCCCAGTTTATCTGAAGCTTTCTTT CASSELPSLSEAFF
TRBJ1-1 TRBV5-1 - many TGCGCCAGCAGCCCAAGGGGGGGCGCTGAAGCTTTCTTT CASSPRGGAEAFF
TRBJ2-3 TRBV9 TRBD2 - TGTGCCAGCGCCCCAGTGGCGGGGGGGAGCACAGATACGCAGTATTTT CASAPVAGGSTDTQYF
TRBJ2-7 TRBV5-4 - - TGTGCCAGCGGATCCGAGAGGGGATATAAAGACGAGCAGTACTTC CASGSERGYKDEQYF
TRBJ2-5 TRBV11-2 - - TGTGCCAGCAGCTATCTGTCGTCGGCCCAGTACTTC CASSYLSSAQYF
TRBJ1-1 TRBV6-1 TRBD1 - TGTGCCAGCAGTTCCTCCGGGACAGGGGCGACTGAAGCTTTCTTT CASSSSGTGATEAFF
TRBJ1-4 TRBV3-1 TRBD1 many TGTGCCAGCAACCCTCGACAGGGTGATAATGAAAAACTGTTTTTT CASNPRQGDNEKLFF
TRBJ1-1 TRBV5-1 - many TGCGCCAGCAGCTTCGGGTATCTGGCCACTGAAGCTTTCTTT CASSFGYLATEAFF
TRBJ2-1 TRBV7-2 TRBD2 many TGTGCCAGCAGCCCCCGGCTAGCGGTCCCAAGCAATGAGCAGTTCTTC CASSPRLAVPSNEQFF
TRBJ2-5 TRBV7-9 TRBD2 many TGTGCCAGCCGCACTTCGGGGGGTGGAGAGACCCAGTACTTC CASRTSGGGETQYF
TRBJ2-7 TRBV2 - - TGTGCCAGCAGGCCTGGAGGGAGGAGGTTAGGGGAGCAGTACTTC CASRPGGRRLGEQYF
TRBJ2-7 TRBV3-1 - many TGTGCCAGCAGCCAAGTCGTCTACGAGCAGTACTTC CASSQVVYEQYF
TRBJ2-7 TRBV20-1 - many TGCAGTGCTAGTCAGGAGAATTTTTCCTACGAGCAGTACTTC CSASQENFSYEQYF
TRBJ1-1 TRBV19 TRBD1 few TGTGCCAGTACCCCAGGGGGCCGACAGGGGGGCACTGAAGCTTTCTTT CASTPGGRQGGTEAFF
TRBJ2-7 TRBV5-5 TRBD1 many TGTGCCAGCAGCGAAACTACAGGGGCCTACGAGCAGTACTTC CASSETTGAYEQYF
TRBJ1-5 TRBV5-1 TRBD1 few TGCGCCAGCAGCCCTCAGGGGGGGGTGGAGCAGCCCCAGCATTTT CASSPQGGVEQPQHF
TRBJ1-2 TRBV7-9 - few TGTGCCAGCAGCTTAGCTCCCGACGGCTACACCTTC CASSLAPDGYTF
TRBJ1-5 TRBV20-1 - few TGCAGTGCGCAGGGCCAGCCCCAGCATTTT CSAQGQPQHF
TRBJ1-3 TRBV12-3/TRBV12-4 - few TGTGCCAGCAATAACGGAAACACCATATATTTT CASNNGNTIYF
TRBJ2-7 TRBV29-1 TRBD2 - TGCAGCGTCGCCGGGACTACTCTCGGGTACGAGCAGTACTTC CSVAGTTLGYEQYF
TRBJ2-7 TRBV12-3/TRBV12-4 - many TGTGCCAGCAGCCCCCCGGACAGCACCTACGAGCAGTACTTC CASSPPDSTYEQYF
TRBJ2-5 TRBV6-2/TRBV6-3 - - TGTGCCAGCGCTGTAGGGGCCCAAGAGACCCAGTACTTC CASAVGAQETQYF
TRBJ1-5 TRBV20-1 - many TGCAGTGCTATCACAGGGATGTCCCCTAGCAATCAGCCCCAGCATTTT CSAITGMSPSNQPQHF
TRBJ1-6 TRBV19 - few TGTGCCAGTAGTATACAGGGATCCTATAATTCACCCCTCCACTTT CASSIQGSYNSPLHF
TRBJ1-5 TRBV2 - - TGTGCCAGCGCAGCAGGGAACGTAAATCAGCCCCAGCATTTT CASAAGNVNQPQHF
TRBJ2-1 TRBV7-9 - many TGTGCCACCCGGTCCGGGAGTAGCTCCTACAATGAGCAGTTCTTC CATRSGSSSYNEQFF
TRBJ1-2 TRBV27 TRBD1 many TGTGCCAGCAGTACCAGACAGGGGGCGGTGGACCTCTATGGCTACACCTTC CASSTRQGAVDLYGYTF
TRBJ2-7 TRBV5-1 - - TGCGCCAGCAGCTTGACGGGGCAAACCCCCTACGAGCAGTACTTC CASSLTGQTPYEQYF
TRBJ2-1 TRBV20-1 TRBD1 many TGCAGTGCTAGACCCCAGGGGGCATGGAATGAGCAGTTCTTC CSARPQGAWNEQFF
TRBJ2-1 TRBV5-5 - many TGTGCCAGCAGCTTGGGCCCGACGACGGGGAATGAGCAGTTCTTC CASSLGPTTGNEQFF
TRBJ2-3 TRBV7-9 TRBD2 - TGTGCCAGCAGCTTCCGAGCGGGGGGGCCAGATACGCAGTATTTT CASSFRAGGPDTQYF
TRBJ2-5 TRBV7-9 - - TGTGCCAGCAGCTCCCCCCCCCGTGGCTGGGAAGAGACCCAGTACTTC CASSSPPRGWEETQYF
TRBJ2-1 TRBV29-1 - few TGCAGCGTTGTAGACTCACGGGGTGAGCAGTTCTTC CSVVDSRGEQFF
TRBJ1-5 TRBV6-2/TRBV6-3 - many TGTGCCAGCAGTTGGGTCGGGATCACGGGCAATCAGCCCCAGCATTTT CASSWVGITGNQPQHF
TRBJ1-1 TRBV29-1 - - TGCAGCGGATCGAACACTGAAGCTTTCTTT CSGSNTEAFF
TRBJ2-5 TRBV11-2 TRBD2 - TGTGCCAGCAGCATCGGACTAGCGGGAGGGGGGGAGACCCAGTACTTC CASSIGLAGGGETQYF
TRBJ1-4 TRBV12-3/TRBV12-4 TRBD1 many TGTGCCAGCAGTTTAACCCGGGGACAGGGTACAACTAATGAAAAACTGTTTTTT CASSLTRGQGTTNEKLFF
TRBJ1-1 TRBV20-1 TRBD1 - TGCAGTGCTAGTGGACAGGGTCCAGCTTTCTTT CSASGQGPAFF
TRBJ2-1 TRBV24-1 - few TGTGCCACTTCCGCTCCAGGGAGCTCCTACAATGAGCAGTTCTTC CATSAPGSSYNEQFF
TRBJ2-7 TRBV29-1 TRBD2 - TGCAGCGTTGCGGGGGGTAACGAGCAGTACTTC CSVAGGNEQYF
TRBJ1-2 TRBV2 TRBD1 few TGTGCCAGCAGTGATTGGGGACAGTCTAACTATGGCTACACCTTC CASSDWGQSNYGYTF
TRBJ2-3 TRBV6-2/TRBV6-3 TRBD2 few TGTGCCAGCAGTCGACTAGCGGTCGGAGAGGATACGCAGTATTTT CASSRLAVGEDTQYF
TRBJ1-1 TRBV2 TRBD1 many TGTGCCAGCAGTGAGAGGACAGGAATGAACACTGAAGCTTTCTTT CASSERTGMNTEAFF
TRBJ2-7 TRBV3-1 - - TGTGCCAGCAGGACTACAGGGTTTTCCCACGAGCAGTACTTC CASRTTGFSHEQYF
TRBJ1-5 TRBV29-1 TRBD1 - TGCAGCGTTTCCGGGACAGGTCTTGATCAGCCCCAGCATTTT CSVSGTGLDQPQHF